This entry concerns a single T cell receptor beta chain. Its target is not known. Genomic DNA acted as the template from which TCR beta VDJ combination and CDR3 sequence profiling were carried out. TCRdb fed the reads into MiXCR, producing one record per CDR3 protein. The sample lists some 140,000 distinct CDR3 sequences; less than 60% were seen once. CDR1 and CDR2 (germline): SQVTM, ANQGSEA. The length of the CDR3 is 12 residues. V lost 7 bases and J lost 7, with 16 bases in between. These data originate in a study of CD8+CD57+ T cells in acquired aplastic anemia. On the study more broadly: Each DNA sample taken from sorted CD4+ and CD8+ cells came to around 3.4 ug on average. Study outcomes and limitations: Both patients and controls carried the same twenty-nine CD8+ CDR3 sequences. Simpson's diversity of CD8+ cells was not significantly different in patients compared with controls.

Patients chosen for sequencing had shown CD8+CD57+ cell expansion by flow cytometry. With no exception, the patients had severe acquired aplastic anemia. The origin of this receptor is a human donor with aplastic anemia. The gene calls are TRBV29-1 and TRBJ1-2, with D unresolved. The sequencing input was sorted CD4+, CD8+, or CD8+CD57+ T cells (not recorded which) from PBMCs. The CDR3 nucleotides are TGCAGCGCCCCCCTCGCCCCCCCTGGCTACACCTTC. It yields the protein CSAPLAPPGYTF.